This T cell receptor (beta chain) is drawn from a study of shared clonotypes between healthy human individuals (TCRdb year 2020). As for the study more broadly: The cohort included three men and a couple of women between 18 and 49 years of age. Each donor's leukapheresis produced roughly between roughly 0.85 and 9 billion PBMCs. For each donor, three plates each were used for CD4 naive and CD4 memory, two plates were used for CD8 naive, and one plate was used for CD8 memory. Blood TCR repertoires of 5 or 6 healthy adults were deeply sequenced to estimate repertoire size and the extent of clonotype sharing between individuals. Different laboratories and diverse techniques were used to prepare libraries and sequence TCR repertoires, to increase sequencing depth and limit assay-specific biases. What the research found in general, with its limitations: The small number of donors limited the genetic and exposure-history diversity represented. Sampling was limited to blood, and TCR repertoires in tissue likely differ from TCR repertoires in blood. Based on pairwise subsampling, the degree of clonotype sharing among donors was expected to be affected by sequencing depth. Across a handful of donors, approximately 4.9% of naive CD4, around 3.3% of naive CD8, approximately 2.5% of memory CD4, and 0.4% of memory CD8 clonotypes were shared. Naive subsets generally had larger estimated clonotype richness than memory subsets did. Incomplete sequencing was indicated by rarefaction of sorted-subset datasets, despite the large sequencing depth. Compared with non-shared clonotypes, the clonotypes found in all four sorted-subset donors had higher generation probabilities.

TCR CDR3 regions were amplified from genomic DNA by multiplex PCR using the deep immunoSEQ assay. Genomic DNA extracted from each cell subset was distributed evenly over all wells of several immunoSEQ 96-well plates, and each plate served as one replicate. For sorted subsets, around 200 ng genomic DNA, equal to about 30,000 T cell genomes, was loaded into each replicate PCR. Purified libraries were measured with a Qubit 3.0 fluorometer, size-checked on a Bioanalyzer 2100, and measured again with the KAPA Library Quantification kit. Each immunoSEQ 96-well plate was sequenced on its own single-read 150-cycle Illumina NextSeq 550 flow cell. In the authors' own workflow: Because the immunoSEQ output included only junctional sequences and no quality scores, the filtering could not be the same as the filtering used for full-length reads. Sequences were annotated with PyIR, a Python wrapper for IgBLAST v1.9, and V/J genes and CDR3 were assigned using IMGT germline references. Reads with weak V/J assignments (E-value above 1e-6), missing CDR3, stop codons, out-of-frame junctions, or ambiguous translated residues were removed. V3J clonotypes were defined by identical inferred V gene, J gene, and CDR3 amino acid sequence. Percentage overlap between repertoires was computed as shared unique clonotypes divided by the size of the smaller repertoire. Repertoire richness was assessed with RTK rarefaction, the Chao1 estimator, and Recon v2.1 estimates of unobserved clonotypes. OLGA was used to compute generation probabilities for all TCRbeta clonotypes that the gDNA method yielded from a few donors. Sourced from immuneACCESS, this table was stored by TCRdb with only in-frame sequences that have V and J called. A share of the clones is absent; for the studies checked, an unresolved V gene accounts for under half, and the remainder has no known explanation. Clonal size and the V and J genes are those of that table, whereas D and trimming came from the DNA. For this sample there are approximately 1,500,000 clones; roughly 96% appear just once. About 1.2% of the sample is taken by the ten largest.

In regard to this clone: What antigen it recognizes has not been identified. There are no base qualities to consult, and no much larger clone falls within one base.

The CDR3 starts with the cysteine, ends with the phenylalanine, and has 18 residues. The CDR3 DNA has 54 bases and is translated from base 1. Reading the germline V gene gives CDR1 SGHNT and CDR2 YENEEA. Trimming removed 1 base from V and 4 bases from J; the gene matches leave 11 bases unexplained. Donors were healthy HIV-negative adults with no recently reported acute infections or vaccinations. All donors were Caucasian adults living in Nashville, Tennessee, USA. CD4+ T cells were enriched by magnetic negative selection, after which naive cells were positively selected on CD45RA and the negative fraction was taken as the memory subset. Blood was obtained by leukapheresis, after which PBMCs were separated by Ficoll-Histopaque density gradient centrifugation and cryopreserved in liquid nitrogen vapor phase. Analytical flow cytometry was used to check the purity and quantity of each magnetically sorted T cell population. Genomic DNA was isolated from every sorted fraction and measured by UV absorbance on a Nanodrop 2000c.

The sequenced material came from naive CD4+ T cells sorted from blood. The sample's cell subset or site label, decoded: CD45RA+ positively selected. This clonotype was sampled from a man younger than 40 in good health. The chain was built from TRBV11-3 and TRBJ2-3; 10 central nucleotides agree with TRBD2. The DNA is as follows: TGTGCCAGCAGCTTAGCCTCCGGGACTAGCGTAAACCCAGATACGCAGTATTTT. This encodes CASSLASGTSVNPDTQYF.